Listed below are T cell receptor beta chains from one sample, sequenced in a study of cytomegalovirus exposure and HLA in healthy donors. Method: immunoSEQ multiplex PCR; TCRdb's copy keeps in-frame clones and lacks some. The table shows fewer than 120,000 clones, with 76% occurring only once. The sequencing sample was made of PBMCs. These receptors all stem from a man aged 25-45 years in good health and CMV-seropositive. CDR3s include the opening cysteine and the closing phenylalanine or tryptophan. D genes are given only for firm matches. Rows give clone size only sometimes, using once, few, many, or a class for an expanded clone.

CDR3nt: TGTGCCAGCAGCCTGCGGGGACTAGCGTTCCAAGAGACCCAGTACTTC; CDR3aa: CASSLRGLAFQETQYF; j_gene: TRBJ2-5; d_gene: TRBD2; v_gene: TRBV7-2; abundance: -
CDR3nt: TGTGCCTGGGGTGCCTTACGGTACGAGCAGTACTTC; CDR3aa: CAWGALRYEQYF; j_gene: TRBJ2-7; d_gene: -; v_gene: TRBV30; abundance: -
CDR3nt: TGTGCCACCTCGACGGGTACCTACGAGCAGTACTTC; CDR3aa: CATSTGTYEQYF; j_gene: TRBJ2-7; d_gene: -; v_gene: TRBV2; abundance: few
CDR3nt: TGTGCCAGCAGCTTAGGCGGACAGGGGAACACCGGGGAGCTGTTTTTT; CDR3aa: CASSLGGQGNTGELFF; j_gene: TRBJ2-2; d_gene: TRBD1; v_gene: TRBV7-2; abundance: few
CDR3nt: TGCGCCAGCAGCCAAGATTTACCCCGACTAGGCCTGGGCCACGAGCAGTACTTC; CDR3aa: CASSQDLPRLGLGHEQYF; j_gene: TRBJ2-7; d_gene: -; v_gene: TRBV4-3; abundance: -
CDR3nt: TGCGCCAGCAGCTTGGCCGGCAATCAGCCCCAGCATTTT; CDR3aa: CASSLAGNQPQHF; j_gene: TRBJ1-5; d_gene: -; v_gene: TRBV5-1; abundance: -
CDR3nt: TGTGCCAGCAGTGAAGTAGCGGGGGGGCAAGAGACCCAGTACTTC; CDR3aa: CASSEVAGGQETQYF; j_gene: TRBJ2-5; d_gene: TRBD2; v_gene: TRBV6-4; abundance: few
CDR3nt: TGTGCCAGCAGTGACCCCGGAGCGGGGGGGCTGGCAGATACGCAGTATTTT; CDR3aa: CASSDPGAGGLADTQYF; j_gene: TRBJ2-3; d_gene: TRBD2; v_gene: TRBV2; abundance: -
CDR3nt: TGTGCCAGCAGTTTTTTACCGTTAGGGACAGGGGGTTACACTGAAGCTTTCTTT; CDR3aa: CASSFLPLGTGGYTEAFF; j_gene: TRBJ1-1; d_gene: TRBD1; v_gene: TRBV27; abundance: -
CDR3nt: TGTGCCAGCAGTTACTCTGTCCAGGGGGGTTACGAGCAGTACTTC; CDR3aa: CASSYSVQGGYEQYF; j_gene: TRBJ2-7; d_gene: -; v_gene: TRBV6-5; abundance: -